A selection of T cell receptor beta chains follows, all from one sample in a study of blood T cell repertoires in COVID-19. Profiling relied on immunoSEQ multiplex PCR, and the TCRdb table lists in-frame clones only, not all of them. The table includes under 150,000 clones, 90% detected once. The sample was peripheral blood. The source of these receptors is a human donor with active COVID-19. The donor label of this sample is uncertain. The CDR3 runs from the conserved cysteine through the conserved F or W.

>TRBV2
CASSESADTQYF
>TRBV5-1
CASKPGTNTEAFF
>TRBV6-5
CASSYGPRYEQYF
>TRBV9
CASSASTGVSYEQYF
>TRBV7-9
CASRSPGQGNTEAFF
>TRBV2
CASSETFGTANEQFF
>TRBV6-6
CASSYMGASNQPQHF
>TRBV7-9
CASSFKNKNIQYF
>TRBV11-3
CASSSTTSGETQYF
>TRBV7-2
CASSRPAGTGVRNTIYF
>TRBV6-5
CASSYHRGQNGYTF
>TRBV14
CASSQPGGFEQFF
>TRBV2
CASSGWSGGATDTQYF
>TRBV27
CASSFRTGNSGANVLTF
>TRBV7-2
CASSLDTGAGSNYGYTF
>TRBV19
CASSSMHTQETQYF
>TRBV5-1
CASSTDRTGNSPLHF
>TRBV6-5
CASSYSGGAGEAFF
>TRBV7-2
CASSLGSSGGAGDTQYF
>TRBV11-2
CASSLDGSRGDTQYF
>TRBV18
CASSPGTGNSPLHF
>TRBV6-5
CASSPDIQETQYF